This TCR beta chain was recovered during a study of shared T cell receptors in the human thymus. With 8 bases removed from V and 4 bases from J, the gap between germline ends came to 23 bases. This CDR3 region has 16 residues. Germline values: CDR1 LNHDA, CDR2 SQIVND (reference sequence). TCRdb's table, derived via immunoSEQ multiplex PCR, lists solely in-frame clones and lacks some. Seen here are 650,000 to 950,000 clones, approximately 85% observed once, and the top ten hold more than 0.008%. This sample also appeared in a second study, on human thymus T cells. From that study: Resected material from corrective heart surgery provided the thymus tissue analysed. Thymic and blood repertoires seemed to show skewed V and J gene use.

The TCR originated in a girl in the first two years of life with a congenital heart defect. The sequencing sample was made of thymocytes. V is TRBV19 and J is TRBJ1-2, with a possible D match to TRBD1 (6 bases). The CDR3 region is CASRRRAGWGPYGYTF. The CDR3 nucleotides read TGTGCCAGTCGAAGAAGGGCAGGGTGGGGGCCCTATGGCTACACCTTC. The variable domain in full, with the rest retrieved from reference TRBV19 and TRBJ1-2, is DGGITQSPKYLFRKEGQNVTLSCEQNLNHDAMYWYRQDPGQGLRLIYYSQIVNDFQKGDIAEGYSVSREKKESFPLTVTSAQKNPTAFYLCASRRRAGWGPYGYTFGSGTRLTVV.